The 10 T cell receptor beta chains in this list originate from one sample, sequenced in a study of cytomegalovirus exposure and HLA in healthy donors. The PCR had 60 Vbeta and 13 Jbeta primers. Clones were sequenced by immunoSEQ multiplex PCR, and TCRdb holds only the in-frame ones, with some missing. The profile shows 90,000 to 140,000 clones, 70% to 80% of them singletons. Sequencing was carried out using PBMCs. These TCRs come from a man younger than 45 in good health and CMV-seronegative.

With respect to this clone: This is likely a read error, given that the CDR3 carries no conserved phenylalanine or tryptophan at its end. The limits of the CDR3 on the DNA are not certain, so only TCRdb's listed CDR3 is given. J is TRBJ2-7 and V is TRBV6-1; TRBD1 is the table's D call and was not checked against the DNA. From germline, CDR1 is MNHNS and CDR2 SASEGT. Inclusive of both ends, the CDR3 amounts to 13 amino acids. CDR3 loop: CASRPGVGDIVRL.

This chain connects TRBV19 to TRBJ2-7; TRBD2 is a possible D gene (5 bases). V lost 1 base and J 2 bases, leaving 9 bases between the germline ends. The CDR3 runs to 14 residues. Germline values: CDR1 LNHDA, CDR2 SQIVND (reference sequence). The CDR3 region has the DNA TGTGCCAGTAGTATAGGGACGGGAACCTACGAGCAGTACTTC. This gives the protein CASSIGTGTYEQYF. Complete variable domain (other parts from reference TRBV19 and TRBJ2-7): DGGITQSPKYLFRKEGQNVTLSCEQNLNHDAMYWYRQDPGQGLRLIYYSQIVNDFQKGDIAEGYSVSREKKESFPLTVTSAQKNPTAFYLCASSIGTGTYEQYFGPGTRLTVT.

The rearrangement joins TRBV19 to TRBJ2-4; D call uncertain. In germline, CDR1 is LNHDA, CDR2 SQIVND (reference sequence). The CDR3 spans 15 residues. The ends were cut back, 3 bases at V and 5 bases at J, with 14 bases in the middle. In DNA form, the CDR3 reads TGTGCCAGTAGTATTGCGCCGGAGCCCCAAAACATTCAGTACTTC. The encoded protein is CASSIAPEPQNIQYF.

The chain employs TRBV5-1 and TRBJ2-1; 7 positions agree with TRBD2. This CDR3 has 14 amino acids. The V gene's germline CDR1 is SGHRS and CDR2 YFSETQ. V shed 2 bases, J shed 5 bases, and the junction held 4 bases outside the gene matches. CDR3 in DNA: TGCGCCAGCAGCTTAAGCGGGGCTCACAATGAGCAGTTCTTC. Translating gives CASSLSGAHNEQFF.

The V gene is TRBV5-4, the J gene TRBJ2-5, with 8 bases fitting TRBD2. This CDR3 has 17 residues. Per germline, CDR1 SGHNT and CDR2 YYREEE (reference sequence). With V trimmed by 3 bases and J by 10 bases, 20 bases remained unmatched. CDR3 nucleotides: TGTGCCAGCAGCTCAACCGGGACTGCGGGGGGACCAGGCTTCCAGTACTTC. Encoded protein: CASSSTGTAGGPGFQYF.

This clone has just a few counts. The chain carries TRBV10-2 and TRBJ1-6; a weak D match, TRBD1 (5 bases). The CDR3 spans 14 residues. The V end was cut by 3 bases, the J end by 9 bases, with 12 bases between. Germline CDR1 and CDR2: WSHSY and SAAADI. The CDR3 DNA sequence: TGCGCCAGCAGTGATAGGCAGGGAAGTTCACCCCTCCACTTT. Translating gives CASSDRQGSSPLHF.

The rearrangement uses TRBV5-1 and TRBJ2-3; 10 nucleotides line up with TRBD1. The CDR3 runs 16 residues. Per the germline V gene, CDR1 is SGHRS and CDR2 is YFSETQ. The V and J ends lost 0 bases and 2 bases, in that order; junction bases with no gene match: 3. The CDR3 DNA reads TGCGCCAGCAGCTTGGGGACAGGGGGTAACACAGATACGCAGTATTTT. Translated: CASSLGTGGNTDTQYF. Filled out from reference TRBV5-1 and TRBJ2-3, the complete variable domain reads KAGVTQTPRYLIKTRGQQVTLSCSPISGHRSVSWYQQTPGQGLQFLFEYFSETQRNKGNFPGRFSGRQFSNSRSEMNVSTLELGDSALYLCASSLGTGGNTDTQYFGPGTRLTVL.

This chain connects TRBV2 to TRBJ1-1; TRBD1 matches 7 bases. This CDR3 region has 14 residues. The ends lost 1 base at V and 8 bases at J; junction bases unmatched: 7. Germline assignment: CDR1 SNHLY and CDR2 FYNNEI. The CDR3 sequence is CASSEVDRAEEAFF. The CDR3 DNA is TGTGCCAGCAGTGAAGTCGACAGGGCGGAGGAAGCTTTCTTT.

This clone was counted a single time. The J gene is TRBJ1-1, the V gene TRBV2; D unresolved. This CDR3 is built from 13 residues. Trimming removed 8 bases at V and 0 bases at J, with 10 bases between. CDR1 is SNHLY and CDR2 is FYNNEI in the germline V gene. The DNA of the CDR3 is TGTGCCAGCCTGACGGAGATGAACACTGAAGCTTTCTTT. This gives the protein CASLTEMNTEAFF.

In DNA, the CDR3 is TGCGCCAGCAGCTCGACTAGCGGATACTACAATGAGCAGTTCTTC. Translated, it gives CASSSTSGYYNEQFF. V gene TRBV5-1 combines with J gene TRBJ2-1; 9 nucleotides match TRBD2. In germline, CDR1 is SGHRS, CDR2 YFSETQ. The CDR3 has 15 residues. Trimming cost V 3 bases and J 3 bases; bases outside gene matches: 4.